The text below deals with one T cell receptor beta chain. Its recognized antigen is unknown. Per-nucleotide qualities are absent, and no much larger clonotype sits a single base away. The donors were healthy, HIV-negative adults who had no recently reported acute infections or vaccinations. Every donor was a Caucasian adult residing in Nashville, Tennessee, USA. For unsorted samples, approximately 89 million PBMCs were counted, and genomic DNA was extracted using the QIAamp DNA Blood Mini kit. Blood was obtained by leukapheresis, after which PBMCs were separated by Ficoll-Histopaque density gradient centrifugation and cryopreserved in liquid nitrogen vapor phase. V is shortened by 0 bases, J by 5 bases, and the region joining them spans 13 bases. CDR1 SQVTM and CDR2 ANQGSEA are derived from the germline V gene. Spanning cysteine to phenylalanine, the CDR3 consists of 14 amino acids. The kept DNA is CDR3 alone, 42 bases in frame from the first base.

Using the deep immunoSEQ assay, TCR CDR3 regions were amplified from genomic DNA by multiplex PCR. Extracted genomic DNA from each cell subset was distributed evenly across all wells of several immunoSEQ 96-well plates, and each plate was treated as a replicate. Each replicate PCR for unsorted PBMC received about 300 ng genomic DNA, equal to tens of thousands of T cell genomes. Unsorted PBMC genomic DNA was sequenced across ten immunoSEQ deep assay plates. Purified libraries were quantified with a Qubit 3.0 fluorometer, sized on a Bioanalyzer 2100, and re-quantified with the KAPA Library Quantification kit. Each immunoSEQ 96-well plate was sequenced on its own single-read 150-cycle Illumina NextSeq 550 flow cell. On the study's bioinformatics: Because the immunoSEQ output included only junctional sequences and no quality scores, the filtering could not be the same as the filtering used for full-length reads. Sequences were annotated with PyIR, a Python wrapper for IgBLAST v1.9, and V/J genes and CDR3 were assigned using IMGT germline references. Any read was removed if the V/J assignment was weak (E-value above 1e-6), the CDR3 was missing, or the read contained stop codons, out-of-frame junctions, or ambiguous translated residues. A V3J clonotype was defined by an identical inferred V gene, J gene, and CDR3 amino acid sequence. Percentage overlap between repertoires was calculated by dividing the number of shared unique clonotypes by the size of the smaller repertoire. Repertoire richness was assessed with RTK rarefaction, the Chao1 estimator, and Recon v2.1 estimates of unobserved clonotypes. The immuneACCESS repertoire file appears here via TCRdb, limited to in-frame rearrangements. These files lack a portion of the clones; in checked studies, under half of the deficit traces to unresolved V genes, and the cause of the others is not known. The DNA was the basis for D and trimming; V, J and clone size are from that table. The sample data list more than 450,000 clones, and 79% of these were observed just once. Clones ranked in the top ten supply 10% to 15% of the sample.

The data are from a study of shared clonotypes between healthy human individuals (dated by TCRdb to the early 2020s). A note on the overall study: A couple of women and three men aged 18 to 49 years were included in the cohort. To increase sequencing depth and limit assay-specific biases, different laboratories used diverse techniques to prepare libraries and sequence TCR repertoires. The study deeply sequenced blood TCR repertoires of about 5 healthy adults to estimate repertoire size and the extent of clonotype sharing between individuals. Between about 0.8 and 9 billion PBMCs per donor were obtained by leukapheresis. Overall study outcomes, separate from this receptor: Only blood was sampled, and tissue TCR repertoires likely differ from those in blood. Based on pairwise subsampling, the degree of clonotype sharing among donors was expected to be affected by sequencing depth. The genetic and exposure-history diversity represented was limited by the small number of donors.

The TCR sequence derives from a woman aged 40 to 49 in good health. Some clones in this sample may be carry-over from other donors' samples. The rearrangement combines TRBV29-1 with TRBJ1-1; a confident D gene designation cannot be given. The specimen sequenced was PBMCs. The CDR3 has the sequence CSVEEGGVGTEAFF. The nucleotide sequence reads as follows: TGCAGCGTTGAAGAAGGAGGTGTAGGAACTGAAGCTTTCTTT. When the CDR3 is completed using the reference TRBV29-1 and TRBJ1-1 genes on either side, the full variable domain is SAVISQKPSRDICQRGTSLTIQCQVDSQVTMMFWYRQQPGQSLTLIATANQGSEATYESGFVIDKFPISRPNLTFSTLTVSNMSPEDSSIYLCSVEEGGVGTEAFFGQGTRLTVV.